This T cell receptor beta chain was documented in a study of regulatory T cells in long-lasting Graves disease. Study-wide points: Persistent disease favored TRBV28, TRBJ1-2 and TRBJ2-5.

This sample's time point: newly diagnosed GD, antithyroid drugs for less than 3 months. TCR sequences were obtained from RNA taken from PBMCs. V lost 0 bases, J lost 0 bases, and 21 bases stayed unmatched. The CDR3 totals 21 residues. Germline V gene lookup returns CDR1 SQVTM and CDR2 ANQGSEA. As to this clonotype: Its antigen is not identified.

Arm-PCR of CDR3 regions with iRepertoire HTBI primers generated TCR beta libraries. One entry per CDR3 protein, called by TCRdb with MiXCR from the multiplex PCR reads. The sample gives about 360,000 distinct CDR3 sequences, 16% of which show up once; 20% to 25% is in the top ten. The same data also contributed to another study, on T cells in Graves' hyperthyroidism and ophthalmopathy. From that paper: Among the patients, aged 18 to 65, hyperthyroidism was newly diagnosed and had lasted under 2 months. First-round RT-PCR with HTBI primers amplified the TCR CDR3 region.

J is TRBJ1-1 and V is TRBV29-1; 8 positions agree with TRBD1. The receptor comes from a woman between 18 and 30 years old with Graves disease. Sequenced material: peripheral blood mononuclear cells (PBMCs), taken at new diagnosis, from a patient treated with antithyroid drugs. The CDR3 coding sequence is TGCAGCGTTGAAGAGGAACGTCTATTCGGACAGGGCATCTCACTGAACACTGAAGCTTTCTTT. Amino acids: CSVEEERLFGQGISLNTEAFF.